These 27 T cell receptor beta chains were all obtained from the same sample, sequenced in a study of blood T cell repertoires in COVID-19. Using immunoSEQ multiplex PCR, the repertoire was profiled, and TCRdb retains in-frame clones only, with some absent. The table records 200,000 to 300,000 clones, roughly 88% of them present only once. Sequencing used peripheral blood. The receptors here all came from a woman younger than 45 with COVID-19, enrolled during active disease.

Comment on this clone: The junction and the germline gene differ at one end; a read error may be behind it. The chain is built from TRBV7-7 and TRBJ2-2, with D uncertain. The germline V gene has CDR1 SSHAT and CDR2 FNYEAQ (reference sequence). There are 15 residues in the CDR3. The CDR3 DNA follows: TGTGCTAGCAGCTTCGGGTCCGCGAACACCGGGGAGCTGTTTTTT. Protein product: CASSFGSANTGELFF.

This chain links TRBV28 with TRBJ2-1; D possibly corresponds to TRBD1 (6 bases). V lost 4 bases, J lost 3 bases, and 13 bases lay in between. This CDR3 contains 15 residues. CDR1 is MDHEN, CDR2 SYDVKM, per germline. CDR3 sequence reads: CASSYTGKDYNEQFF. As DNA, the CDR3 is TGTGCCAGCAGTTATACAGGGAAGGACTACAATGAGCAGTTCTTC.

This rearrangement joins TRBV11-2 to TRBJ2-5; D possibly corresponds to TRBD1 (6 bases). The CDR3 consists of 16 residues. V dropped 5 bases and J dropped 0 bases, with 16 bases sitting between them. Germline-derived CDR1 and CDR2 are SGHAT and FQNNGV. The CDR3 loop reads CASSPRRPGDQETQYF. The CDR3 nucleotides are TGTGCCAGCAGCCCACGCCGCCCAGGGGACCAAGAGACCCAGTACTTC.

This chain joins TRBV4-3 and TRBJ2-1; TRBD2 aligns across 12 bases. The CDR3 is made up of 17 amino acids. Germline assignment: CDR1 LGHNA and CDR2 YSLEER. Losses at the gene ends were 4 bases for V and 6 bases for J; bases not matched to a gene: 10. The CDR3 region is CASSPNSGLAGGNEQFF. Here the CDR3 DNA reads TGCGCCAGCAGCCCCAACTCGGGACTAGCGGGTGGCAATGAGCAGTTCTTC.

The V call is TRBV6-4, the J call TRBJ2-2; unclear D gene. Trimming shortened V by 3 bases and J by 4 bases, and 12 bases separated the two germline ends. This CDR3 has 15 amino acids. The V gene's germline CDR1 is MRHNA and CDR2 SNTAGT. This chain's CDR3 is CASSDEVSGTGELFF. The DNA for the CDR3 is TGTGCCAGCAGTGATGAGGTTTCCGGCACCGGGGAGCTGTTTTTT.

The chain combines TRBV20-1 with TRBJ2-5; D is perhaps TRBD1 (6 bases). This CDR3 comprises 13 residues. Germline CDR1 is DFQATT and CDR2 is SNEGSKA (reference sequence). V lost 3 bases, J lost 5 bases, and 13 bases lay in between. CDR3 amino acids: CSASVGGGETQYF. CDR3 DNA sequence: TGCAGTGCTAGTGTAGGGGGTGGGGAGACCCAGTACTTC.

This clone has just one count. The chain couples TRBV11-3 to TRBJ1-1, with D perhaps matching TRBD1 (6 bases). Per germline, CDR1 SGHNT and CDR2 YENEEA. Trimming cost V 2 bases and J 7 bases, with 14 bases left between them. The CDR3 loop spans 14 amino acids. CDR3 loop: CASSLSGDYYEAFF. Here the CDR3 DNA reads TGTGCCAGCAGCTTATCAGGGGACTACTATGAAGCTTTCTTT.

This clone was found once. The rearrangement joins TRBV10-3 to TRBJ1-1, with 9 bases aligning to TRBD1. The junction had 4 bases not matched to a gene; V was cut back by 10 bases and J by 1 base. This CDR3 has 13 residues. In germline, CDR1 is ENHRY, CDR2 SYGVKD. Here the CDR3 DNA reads TGTGCCAGAGACAGGGGGTCGAACACTGAAGCTTTCTTT. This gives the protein CARDRGSNTEAFF.

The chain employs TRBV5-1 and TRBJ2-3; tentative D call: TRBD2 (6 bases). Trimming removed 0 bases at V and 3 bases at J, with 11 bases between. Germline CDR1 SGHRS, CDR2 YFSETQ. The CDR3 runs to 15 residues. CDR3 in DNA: TGCGCCAGCAGCTTGGGACTAGAAAAGACAGATACGCAGTATTTT. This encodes CASSLGLEKTDTQYF.

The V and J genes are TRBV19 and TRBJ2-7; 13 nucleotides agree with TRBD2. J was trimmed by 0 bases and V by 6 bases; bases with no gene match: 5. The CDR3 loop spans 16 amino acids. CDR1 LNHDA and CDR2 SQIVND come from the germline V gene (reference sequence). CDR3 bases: TGTGCCAGTAGCCGACTAGCGGGGGGAAGCTCCTACGAGCAGTACTTC. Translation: CASSRLAGGSSYEQYF.

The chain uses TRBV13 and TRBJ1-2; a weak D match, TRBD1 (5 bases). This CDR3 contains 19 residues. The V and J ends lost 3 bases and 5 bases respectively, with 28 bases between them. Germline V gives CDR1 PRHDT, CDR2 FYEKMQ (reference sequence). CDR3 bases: TGTGCCAGCAGCTTTAGCTTCCCGGCGATGGTGCAGGGAGGGTATGGCTACACCTTC. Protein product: CASSFSFPAMVQGGYGYTF.

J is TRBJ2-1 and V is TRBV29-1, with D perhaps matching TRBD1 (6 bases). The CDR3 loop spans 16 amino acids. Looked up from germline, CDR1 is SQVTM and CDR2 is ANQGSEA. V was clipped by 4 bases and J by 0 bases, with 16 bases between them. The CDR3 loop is CSVGPRDTSSYNEQFF. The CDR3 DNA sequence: TGCAGCGTTGGTCCCCGGGACACCAGCTCCTACAATGAGCAGTTCTTC.

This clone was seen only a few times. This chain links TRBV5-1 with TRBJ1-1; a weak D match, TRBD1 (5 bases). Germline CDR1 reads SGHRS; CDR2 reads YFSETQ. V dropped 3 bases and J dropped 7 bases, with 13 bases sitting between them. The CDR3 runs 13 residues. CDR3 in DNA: TGCGCCAGCAGCTCGGACAACAGCAATGAAGCTTTCTTT. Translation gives CASSSDNSNEAFF.

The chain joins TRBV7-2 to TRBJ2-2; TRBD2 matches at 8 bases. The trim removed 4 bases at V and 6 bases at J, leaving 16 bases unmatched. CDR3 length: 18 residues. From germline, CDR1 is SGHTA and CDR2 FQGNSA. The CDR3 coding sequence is TGTGCCAGCAGCTCCCCAAAGAAAGTCGGGAGGGCCCCCGGGGAGCTGTTTTTT. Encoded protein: CASSSPKKVGRAPGELFF.

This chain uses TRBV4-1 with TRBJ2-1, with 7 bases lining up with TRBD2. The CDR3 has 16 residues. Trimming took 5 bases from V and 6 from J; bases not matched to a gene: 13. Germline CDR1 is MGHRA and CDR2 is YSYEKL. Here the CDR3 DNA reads TGCGCCAGCAGCGACTCCGGGAGGCTTCCTTTCAATGAGCAGTTCTTC. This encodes CASSDSGRLPFNEQFF.

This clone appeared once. CDR3 protein: CASSLTGQGAPEQYV. The CDR3 nucleotides are TGTGCCAGCAGTTTGACGGGACAGGGGGCCCCCGAGCAGTACGTC. This chain links TRBV28 with TRBJ2-7, with TRBD1 matching 12 bases. Germline-derived CDR1 and CDR2 are MDHEN and SYDVKM. Losses at the gene ends were 3 bases for V and 6 bases for J; bases not matched to a gene: 6. The CDR3 is 15 residues long.

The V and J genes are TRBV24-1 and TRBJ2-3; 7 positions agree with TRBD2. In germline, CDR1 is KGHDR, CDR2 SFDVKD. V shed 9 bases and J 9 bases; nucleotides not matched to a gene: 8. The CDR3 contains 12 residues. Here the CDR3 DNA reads TGTGCCACCCGAGAGGTGGGAGGGACGCAGTATTTT. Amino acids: CATREVGGTQYF.

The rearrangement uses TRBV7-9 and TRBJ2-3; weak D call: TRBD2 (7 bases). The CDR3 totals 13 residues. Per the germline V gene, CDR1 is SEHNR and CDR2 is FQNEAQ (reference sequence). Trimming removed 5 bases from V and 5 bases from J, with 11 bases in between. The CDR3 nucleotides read TGTGCCAGCAGCCACGGGGGGCGAGATACGCAGTATTTT. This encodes CASSHGGRDTQYF.

The CDR3 DNA reads TGTGCCAGCAGCTTCCAGGGACGGGCGGGGGACGAGCAGTACTTC. It specifies CASSFQGRAGDEQYF. The V gene is TRBV5-8, the J gene TRBJ2-7, with 7 bases aligning to TRBD2. V was pared by 2 bases and J by 5 bases, with 10 bases of the junction left unmatched. The germline CDR1 and CDR2 sequences are SGHTS and YDEGEE. This CDR3 region has 15 residues. Variable domain in full (rest from reference TRBV5-8 and TRBJ2-7): EAGVTQSPTHLIKTRGQQATLRCSPISGHTSVYWYQQALGLGLQFLLWYDEGEERNRGNFPPRFSGRQFPNYSSELNVNALELEDSALYLCASSFQGRAGDEQYFGPGTRLTVT.

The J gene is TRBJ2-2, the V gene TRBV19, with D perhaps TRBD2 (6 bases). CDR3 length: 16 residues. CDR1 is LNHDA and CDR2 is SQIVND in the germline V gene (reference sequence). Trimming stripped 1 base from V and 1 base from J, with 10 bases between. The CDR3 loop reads CASSIAGGQNTGELFF. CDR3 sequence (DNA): TGTGCCAGTAGTATAGCCGGGGGTCAGAACACCGGGGAGCTGTTTTTT.

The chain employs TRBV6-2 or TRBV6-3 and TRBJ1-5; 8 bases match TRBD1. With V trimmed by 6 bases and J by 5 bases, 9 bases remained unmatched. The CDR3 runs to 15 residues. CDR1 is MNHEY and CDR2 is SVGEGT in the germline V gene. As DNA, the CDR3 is TGTGCCAGCAGCCCCCTGGACAGGGACCATCAGCCCCAGCATTTT. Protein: CASSPLDRDHQPQHF.

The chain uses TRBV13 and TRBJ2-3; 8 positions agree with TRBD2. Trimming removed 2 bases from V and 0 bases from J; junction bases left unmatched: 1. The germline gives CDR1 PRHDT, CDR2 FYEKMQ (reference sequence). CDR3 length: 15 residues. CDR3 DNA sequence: TGTGCCAGCAGCTTACTAGCGGGCAGCACAGATACGCAGTATTTT. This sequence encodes CASSLLAGSTDTQYF.

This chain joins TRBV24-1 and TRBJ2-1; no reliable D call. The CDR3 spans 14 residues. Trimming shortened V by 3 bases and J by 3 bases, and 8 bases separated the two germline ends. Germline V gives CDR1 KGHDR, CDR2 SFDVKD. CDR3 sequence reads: CATSDSYLYNEQFF. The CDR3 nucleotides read TGTGCCACCAGTGATAGCTACCTCTACAATGAGCAGTTCTTC.

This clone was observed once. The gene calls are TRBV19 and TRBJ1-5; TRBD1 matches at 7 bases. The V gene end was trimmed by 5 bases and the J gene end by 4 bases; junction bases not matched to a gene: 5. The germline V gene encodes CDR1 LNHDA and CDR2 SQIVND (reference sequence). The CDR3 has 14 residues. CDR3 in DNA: TGTGCCAGTAGTCGGACAGGTTCGAATCAGCCCCAGCATTTT. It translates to CASSRTGSNQPQHF.

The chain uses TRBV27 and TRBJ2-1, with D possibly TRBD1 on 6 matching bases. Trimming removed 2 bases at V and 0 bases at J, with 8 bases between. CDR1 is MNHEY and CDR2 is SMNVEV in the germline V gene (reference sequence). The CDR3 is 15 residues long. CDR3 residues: CASSLGQRSYNEQFF. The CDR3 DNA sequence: TGTGCCAGCAGTTTAGGACAGCGCTCCTACAATGAGCAGTTCTTC.

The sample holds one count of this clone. This chain's CDR3 is CASSLTVANEKLFF. The DNA for the CDR3 is TGCGCCAGCAGCCTAACAGTGGCTAATGAAAAACTGTTTTTT. This chain uses TRBV5-1 with TRBJ1-4; D remains unclear. CDR1 and CDR2 (germline): SGHRS, YFSETQ. This CDR3 comprises 14 residues. V dropped 4 bases and J dropped 3 bases, with 10 bases sitting between them. The full variable domain, in which reference TRBV5-1 and TRBJ1-4 provide the parts outside the CDR3, is KAGVTQTPRYLIKTRGQQVTLSCSPISGHRSVSWYQQTPGQGLQFLFEYFSETQRNKGNFPGRFSGRQFSNSRSEMNVSTLELGDSALYLCASSLTVANEKLFFGSGTQLSVL.

The CDR3 DNA reads TGTGCCAGTAGTTCACCAGGGGGTAAACTGTTTTTT. Translated, it gives CASSSPGGKLFF. The rearrangement links TRBV19 to TRBJ1-4; 7 bases map to TRBD1. The CDR3 has 12 amino acids. V lost 5 bases to trimming and J lost 11 bases; unmatched junction nucleotides: 5. Per germline, CDR1 LNHDA and CDR2 SQIVND (reference sequence).